The following is a T cell receptor beta chain sequence with its context. This sample was included in a study of PD-1 blockade in mismatch repair-deficient tumors. All patients were mismatch repair deficient, assessed by either PCR or immunohistochemistry. The CDR3 consists of 16 residues. Germline V gene sequence: CDR1 SEHNR, CDR2 FQNEAQ (reference sequence). Between the trimmed V and J ends, which lost 4 bases and 4 bases, there was a span of 19 bases. Data came from immunoSEQ multiplex PCR; TCRdb stores just in-frame clones and leaves some out. The sample shows around 18,000 clones, approximately 87% of them seen only once.

The chain employs TRBV7-9 and TRBJ2-5; a possible D gene is TRBD2 (7 bases). This TCR came from an adult with mismatch repair-deficient cancer. The source material was PBMCs, sampled roughly 23 weeks after starting pembrolizumab. As DNA, the CDR3 is TGTGCCAGCAGCTCGGCCGGGGGGCACCCTCCAGAGACCCAGTACTTC. It codes for CASSSAGGHPPETQYF.